This is a list of T cell receptor beta chains from one sample in a study of T cell responses to AZD1222 COVID-19 vaccine. Only in-frame clones appear in the TCRdb table, and some are missing; sequencing was by immunoSEQ multiplex PCR. The data contain tens of thousands of clones, just over 90% of them singletons. The starting material was peripheral blood, obtained 28 days after the second AZD1222 dose. The receptors derive from an adult who received the AZD1222 COVID-19 vaccine. CDR3s include the opening cysteine and the closing phenylalanine or tryptophan. Each record gives: clone size, J gene, D gene, V gene, CDR3 protein, CDR3 DNA. A D gene is named only where the DNA matches it firmly. The size field is filled for only some rows; it gives once, few, many or a size class.

clone size: -
J gene: TRBJ1-2
D gene: TRBD1
V gene: TRBV7-2
CDR3 protein: CASSEQGRGGYTF
CDR3 DNA: TGTGCCAGCAGCGAACAGGGGCGAGGTGGCTACACCTTC

clone size: -
J gene: TRBJ2-4
D gene: -
V gene: TRBV5-6
CDR3 protein: CASNVGTAHQYF
CDR3 DNA: TGTGCCAGCAATGTAGGGACGGCACATCAGTACTTC

clone size: -
J gene: TRBJ1-5
D gene: -
V gene: TRBV19
CDR3 protein: CASREGEGNQPQHF
CDR3 DNA: TGTGCCAGTAGGGAGGGGGAAGGCAATCAGCCCCAGCATTTT

clone size: -
J gene: TRBJ1-5
D gene: -
V gene: TRBV30
CDR3 protein: CAWSVLSNQPQHF
CDR3 DNA: TGTGCCTGGAGTGTCCTCAGCAATCAGCCCCAGCATTTT

clone size: -
J gene: TRBJ1-5
D gene: TRBD1
V gene: TRBV19
CDR3 protein: CASSGGGSNQPQHF
CDR3 DNA: TGTGCCAGTTCAGGGGGCGGGAGCAATCAGCCCCAGCATTTT

clone size: -
J gene: TRBJ2-3
D gene: -
V gene: TRBV9
CDR3 protein: CASSFQGYTDTQYF
CDR3 DNA: TGTGCCAGCAGCTTTCAGGGATACACAGATACGCAGTATTTT

clone size: once
J gene: TRBJ1-6
D gene: TRBD1
V gene: TRBV5-4
CDR3 protein: CASSQTGPGAPLHF
CDR3 DNA: TGTGCCAGCAGCCAGACAGGGCCTGGGGCACCCCTCCACTTT

clone size: -
J gene: TRBJ1-5
D gene: -
V gene: TRBV28
CDR3 protein: CASSSAGNNQPQHF
CDR3 DNA: TGTGCCAGCAGCAGCGCAGGGAACAATCAGCCCCAGCATTTT

clone size: -
J gene: TRBJ2-1
D gene: -
V gene: TRBV2
CDR3 protein: CASSERELFYNEQFF
CDR3 DNA: TGTGCCAGCAGTGAACGGGAGTTATTCTACAATGAGCAGTTCTTC

clone size: -
J gene: TRBJ1-1
D gene: TRBD1
V gene: TRBV20-1
CDR3 protein: CSASKTGADAFF
CDR3 DNA: TGCAGTGCTAGTAAGACAGGGGCGGATGCTTTCTTT

clone size: -
J gene: TRBJ1-2
D gene: -
V gene: TRBV15
CDR3 protein: CATSRDYGGAGYGYTF
CDR3 DNA: TGTGCCACCAGCAGAGATTACGGGGGCGCGGGGTATGGCTACACCTTC

clone size: -
J gene: TRBJ1-3
D gene: -
V gene: TRBV7-9
CDR3 protein: CASSLVSGNTIYF
CDR3 DNA: TGTGCCAGCAGCCTGGTCTCTGGAAACACCATATATTTT

clone size: -
J gene: TRBJ1-6
D gene: -
V gene: TRBV6-1
CDR3 protein: CASSEGQNRSPLHF
CDR3 DNA: TGTGCCAGCAGTGAAGGACAGAATCGTTCACCCCTCCACTTT

clone size: -
J gene: TRBJ1-3
D gene: TRBD1
V gene: TRBV5-1
CDR3 protein: CASSFTPGQGSGNTIYF
CDR3 DNA: TGCGCCAGCAGCTTTACACCGGGACAGGGCTCGGGAAACACCATATATTTT

clone size: once
J gene: TRBJ1-2
D gene: -
V gene: TRBV6-1
CDR3 protein: CASSIQGDYGYTF
CDR3 DNA: TGTGCCAGCAGTATACAGGGTGACTATGGCTACACCTTC

clone size: -
J gene: TRBJ2-3
D gene: -
V gene: TRBV5-1
CDR3 protein: CASSLTGGRDTQYF
CDR3 DNA: TGCGCCAGCAGCTTGACTGGGGGCCGAGATACGCAGTATTTT

clone size: once
J gene: TRBJ2-7
D gene: -
V gene: TRBV28
CDR3 protein: CASSTKYEQYF
CDR3 DNA: TGTGCCAGCAGTACCAAATACGAGCAGTACTTC

clone size: -
J gene: TRBJ2-7
D gene: -
V gene: TRBV29-1
CDR3 protein: CSVPGTYEQYF
CDR3 DNA: TGCAGCGTTCCCGGCACCTACGAGCAGTACTTC

clone size: -
J gene: TRBJ1-6
D gene: -
V gene: TRBV6-5
CDR3 protein: CASSLRTVNSPLHF
CDR3 DNA: TGTGCCAGCAGTCTAAGGACAGTAAATTCACCCCTCCACTTT

clone size: -
J gene: TRBJ2-7
D gene: -
V gene: TRBV2
CDR3 protein: CASSEVGSTYEQYF
CDR3 DNA: TGTGCCAGCAGTGAGGTGGGATCTACGTACGAGCAGTACTTC

clone size: -
J gene: TRBJ1-2
D gene: -
V gene: TRBV2
CDR3 protein: CASKRTANYGYTF
CDR3 DNA: TGTGCCAGCAAACGGACAGCAAACTATGGCTACACCTTC

clone size: -
J gene: TRBJ2-5
D gene: TRBD1
V gene: TRBV27
CDR3 protein: CASSTRDRGGETQYF
CDR3 DNA: TGTGCCAGCAGTACCCGGGACAGGGGAGGCGAGACCCAGTACTTC

clone size: -
J gene: TRBJ1-1
D gene: -
V gene: TRBV6-5
CDR3 protein: CASLQFNTEAFF
CDR3 DNA: TGTGCCAGCCTCCAGTTTAACACTGAAGCTTTCTTT

clone size: -
J gene: TRBJ1-1
D gene: -
V gene: TRBV27
CDR3 protein: CASSLSQGYTEAFF
CDR3 DNA: TGTGCCAGCAGTCTATCGCAGGGTTACACTGAAGCTTTCTTT

clone size: once
J gene: TRBJ1-3
D gene: -
V gene: TRBV28
CDR3 protein: CASRRDGVSGNTIYF
CDR3 DNA: TGTGCCAGCAGGCGGGACGGGGTCTCTGGAAACACCATATATTTT

clone size: -
J gene: TRBJ1-6
D gene: -
V gene: TRBV5-1
CDR3 protein: CASSLSGATYNSPLHF
CDR3 DNA: TGCGCCAGCAGCTTGAGTGGCGCCACCTATAATTCACCCCTCCACTTT

clone size: -
J gene: TRBJ2-7
D gene: -
V gene: TRBV7-8
CDR3 protein: CASSQIAYEQYF
CDR3 DNA: TGTGCCAGCAGTCAAATTGCCTACGAGCAGTACTTC

clone size: -
J gene: TRBJ1-5
D gene: TRBD1
V gene: TRBV19
CDR3 protein: CASSTAGGQPQHF
CDR3 DNA: TGTGCCAGTAGTACGGCAGGGGGCCAGCCCCAGCATTTT

clone size: -
J gene: TRBJ2-7
D gene: -
V gene: TRBV5-1
CDR3 protein: CASSFWGYEQYF
CDR3 DNA: TGCGCCAGCAGCTTTTGGGGCTACGAGCAGTACTTC

clone size: -
J gene: TRBJ2-1
D gene: TRBD1
V gene: TRBV7-6
CDR3 protein: CASSLLQGSYNEQFF
CDR3 DNA: TGTGCCAGCAGCCTTCTACAGGGGTCCTACAATGAGCAGTTCTTC

clone size: -
J gene: TRBJ1-1
D gene: -
V gene: TRBV7-9
CDR3 protein: CASSQTGNTEAFF
CDR3 DNA: TGTGCCAGCAGCCAGACAGGGAACACTGAAGCTTTCTTT

clone size: -
J gene: TRBJ1-6
D gene: TRBD1
V gene: TRBV19
CDR3 protein: CASSRPKGQYAPLHF
CDR3 DNA: TGTGCCAGTAGTCGCCCAAAGGGACAGTATGCACCCCTCCACTTT

clone size: -
J gene: TRBJ2-3
D gene: -
V gene: TRBV6-4
CDR3 protein: CASSDSTGAADTQYF
CDR3 DNA: TGTGCCAGCAGTGACTCAACGGGGGCGGCAGATACGCAGTATTTT

clone size: -
J gene: TRBJ1-1
D gene: -
V gene: TRBV15
CDR3 protein: CATSRIQHGSPEAFF
CDR3 DNA: TGTGCCACCAGCAGAATCCAACATGGGTCGCCTGAAGCTTTCTTT

clone size: -
J gene: TRBJ1-5
D gene: -
V gene: TRBV2
CDR3 protein: CASSESQLNQPQHF
CDR3 DNA: TGTGCCAGCAGTGAGAGTCAGCTCAATCAGCCCCAGCATTTT

clone size: medium-sized
J gene: TRBJ1-3
D gene: -
V gene: TRBV9
CDR3 protein: CASSVGNTIYF
CDR3 DNA: TGTGCCAGCAGCGTAGGAAACACCATATATTTT

clone size: -
J gene: TRBJ1-5
D gene: -
V gene: TRBV4-3
CDR3 protein: CASSLRRGEPQHF
CDR3 DNA: TGCGCCAGCAGCCTAAGGAGGGGGGAGCCCCAGCATTTT

clone size: -
J gene: TRBJ1-2
D gene: -
V gene: TRBV21-1
CDR3 protein: CASRTSNYGYTF
CDR3 DNA: TGTGCCAGCAGAACGTCTAACTATGGCTACACCTTC

clone size: -
J gene: TRBJ1-1
D gene: -
V gene: TRBV18
CDR3 protein: CASSPGMNTEAFF
CDR3 DNA: TGTGCCAGCTCACCCGGAATGAACACTGAAGCTTTCTTT

clone size: -
J gene: TRBJ2-1
D gene: -
V gene: TRBV4-1
CDR3 protein: CASSQADSPPNEQFF
CDR3 DNA: TGCGCCAGCAGCCAAGCTGACTCGCCCCCCAATGAGCAGTTCTTC

clone size: -
J gene: TRBJ1-2
D gene: TRBD1
V gene: TRBV2
CDR3 protein: CASSRDSITNGYTF
CDR3 DNA: TGTGCCAGCAGCAGGGACAGTATAACCAATGGCTACACCTTC

clone size: -
J gene: TRBJ1-1
D gene: -
V gene: TRBV28
CDR3 protein: CASSLLGGNTEAFF
CDR3 DNA: TGTGCCAGCAGTTTACTAGGAGGGAACACTGAAGCTTTCTTT

clone size: -
J gene: TRBJ2-7
D gene: TRBD1
V gene: TRBV7-2
CDR3 protein: CASTPPGTEKQYF
CDR3 DNA: TGTGCCAGCACCCCCCCCGGGACAGAAAAGCAGTACTTC

clone size: -
J gene: TRBJ2-1
D gene: TRBD2
V gene: TRBV19
CDR3 protein: CASSIPLTSGGAGEQFF
CDR3 DNA: TGTGCCAGTAGTATACCCCTGACTAGCGGGGGGGCAGGTGAGCAGTTCTTC

clone size: -
J gene: TRBJ1-5
D gene: -
V gene: TRBV6-1
CDR3 protein: CASSEIVGGPNNNQPQHF
CDR3 DNA: TGTGCCAGCAGTGAAATTGTAGGGGGACCAAACAACAATCAGCCCCAGCATTTT

clone size: once
J gene: TRBJ1-2
D gene: -
V gene: TRBV6-5
CDR3 protein: CASNTGPHDYTF
CDR3 DNA: TGTGCCAGCAATACGGGGCCCCACGACTACACCTTC

clone size: -
J gene: TRBJ1-2
D gene: -
V gene: TRBV5-6
CDR3 protein: CASSLVLEGSTF
CDR3 DNA: TGTGCCAGCAGCTTGGTCCTTGAGGGGTCCACCTTC

clone size: -
J gene: TRBJ1-1
D gene: TRBD1
V gene: TRBV6-2/TRBV6-3
CDR3 protein: CASSSSGQAGKKAFF
CDR3 DNA: TGTGCCAGCAGTTCCTCGGGACAGGCTGGGAAAAAAGCTTTCTTT

clone size: -
J gene: TRBJ1-5
D gene: -
V gene: TRBV6-6
CDR3 protein: CASTTTEGLPPQHF
CDR3 DNA: TGTGCCAGCACCACTACGGAGGGTCTGCCGCCCCAGCATTTT

clone size: once
J gene: TRBJ1-6
D gene: TRBD1
V gene: TRBV6-2/TRBV6-3
CDR3 protein: CASSYRSGGSPLHF
CDR3 DNA: TGTGCCAGCAGTTACAGGTCAGGGGGTTCACCCCTCCACTTT

clone size: -
J gene: TRBJ2-2
D gene: -
V gene: TRBV4-1
CDR3 protein: CASRGEVGELFF
CDR3 DNA: TGCGCCAGCAGAGGGGAGGTCGGGGAGCTGTTTTTT

clone size: -
J gene: TRBJ1-5
D gene: -
V gene: TRBV4-3
CDR3 protein: CASSQGLSSNQPQHF
CDR3 DNA: TGCGCCAGCAGCCAAGGGCTATCGAGCAATCAGCCCCAGCATTTT

clone size: -
J gene: TRBJ1-1
D gene: -
V gene: TRBV5-6
CDR3 protein: CASSYWGRWENTEAFF
CDR3 DNA: TGTGCCAGCAGCTATTGGGGCCGGTGGGAGAACACTGAAGCTTTCTTT

clone size: -
J gene: TRBJ2-7
D gene: -
V gene: TRBV6-5
CDR3 protein: CASRPPLGDPYEQYF
CDR3 DNA: TGTGCCAGCAGACCCCCCTTAGGGGATCCATACGAGCAGTACTTC

clone size: -
J gene: TRBJ1-2
D gene: -
V gene: TRBV28
CDR3 protein: CASSLRVNYGYTF
CDR3 DNA: TGTGCCAGCAGTTTGAGGGTAAACTATGGCTACACCTTC

clone size: once
J gene: TRBJ2-3
D gene: -
V gene: TRBV29-1
CDR3 protein: CSVMGEGTDTQYF
CDR3 DNA: TGCAGCGTTATGGGGGAAGGGACAGATACGCAGTATTTT

clone size: once
J gene: TRBJ1-1
D gene: -
V gene: TRBV23-1
CDR3 protein: CASSQSAARGEGGVNTEAFF
CDR3 DNA: TGCGCCAGCAGTCAATCGGCGGCGCGGGGAGAAGGAGGAGTGAACACTGAAGCTTTCTTT

clone size: -
J gene: TRBJ2-7
D gene: -
V gene: TRBV4-3
CDR3 protein: CASSQDRTSVYEQYF
CDR3 DNA: TGCGCCAGCAGCCAAGATCGGACATCGGTATACGAGCAGTACTTC

clone size: -
J gene: TRBJ2-1
D gene: TRBD2
V gene: TRBV7-2
CDR3 protein: CASSPGLAGSYNEQFF
CDR3 DNA: TGTGCCAGCAGCCCAGGACTAGCGGGCTCCTACAATGAGCAGTTCTTC